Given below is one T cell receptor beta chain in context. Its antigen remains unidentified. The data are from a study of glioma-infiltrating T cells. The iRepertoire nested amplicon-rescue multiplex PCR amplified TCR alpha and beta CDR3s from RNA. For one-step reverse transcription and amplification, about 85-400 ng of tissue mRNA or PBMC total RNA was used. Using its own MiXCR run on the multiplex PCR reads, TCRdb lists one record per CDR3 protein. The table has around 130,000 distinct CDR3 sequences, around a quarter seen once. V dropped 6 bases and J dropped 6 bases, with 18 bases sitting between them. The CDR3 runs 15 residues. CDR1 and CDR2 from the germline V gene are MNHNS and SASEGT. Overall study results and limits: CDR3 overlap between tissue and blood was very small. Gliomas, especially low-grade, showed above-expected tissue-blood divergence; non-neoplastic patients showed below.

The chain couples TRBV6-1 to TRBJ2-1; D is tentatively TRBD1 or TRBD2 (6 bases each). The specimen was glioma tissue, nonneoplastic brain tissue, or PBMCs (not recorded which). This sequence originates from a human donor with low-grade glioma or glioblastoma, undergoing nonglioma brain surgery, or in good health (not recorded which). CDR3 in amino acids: CASRPPSGGPNEQFF. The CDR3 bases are TGTGCCAGCAGGCCCCCTAGTGGGGGGCCCAATGAGCAGTTCTTC.